This T cell receptor beta chain is drawn from a study of a mutant IDH1 vaccine in newly diagnosed glioma. As for the study in general: Prior therapy was radiotherapy, temozolomide, or both; most received both. Study results and limitations: Patients showed vaccine-induced immune responses at a rate of under 95%. Top-clonotype changes in peripheral T cells seemed unrelated to pseudoprogression.

Profiled with immunoSEQ multiplex PCR; TCRdb holds only in-frame clones, not every one. The top ten hold more than 3% of the sample, which has tens of thousands of clones, under 85% seen once. This clone is a singleton in its sample. Antigen: not known. Sample time point: week 47, end of study. Each dose delivered 300 ug of mutant IDH1 20-mer peptide subcutaneously with imiquimod. The germline V and J ends were trimmed by 0 bases and 9 bases, with 17 bases remaining between them. Looked up from germline, CDR1 is SGHDT and CDR2 is YYEEEE. The CDR3 is made up of 15 amino acids. The clonotype originates from a woman aged 50 to 60 with glioma. The sample in question was PBMCs, obtained from a glioma patient whose treatment included an IDH1 peptide vaccine. This sequence joins TRBV5-6 and TRBJ2-3; TRBD1 or TRBD2 may be the D gene (5 bases each). The CDR3 reads CASSLGGTTRGTQYF. DNA of the CDR3: TGTGCCAGCAGCTTGGGGGGGACGACTCGAGGGACGCAGTATTTT.